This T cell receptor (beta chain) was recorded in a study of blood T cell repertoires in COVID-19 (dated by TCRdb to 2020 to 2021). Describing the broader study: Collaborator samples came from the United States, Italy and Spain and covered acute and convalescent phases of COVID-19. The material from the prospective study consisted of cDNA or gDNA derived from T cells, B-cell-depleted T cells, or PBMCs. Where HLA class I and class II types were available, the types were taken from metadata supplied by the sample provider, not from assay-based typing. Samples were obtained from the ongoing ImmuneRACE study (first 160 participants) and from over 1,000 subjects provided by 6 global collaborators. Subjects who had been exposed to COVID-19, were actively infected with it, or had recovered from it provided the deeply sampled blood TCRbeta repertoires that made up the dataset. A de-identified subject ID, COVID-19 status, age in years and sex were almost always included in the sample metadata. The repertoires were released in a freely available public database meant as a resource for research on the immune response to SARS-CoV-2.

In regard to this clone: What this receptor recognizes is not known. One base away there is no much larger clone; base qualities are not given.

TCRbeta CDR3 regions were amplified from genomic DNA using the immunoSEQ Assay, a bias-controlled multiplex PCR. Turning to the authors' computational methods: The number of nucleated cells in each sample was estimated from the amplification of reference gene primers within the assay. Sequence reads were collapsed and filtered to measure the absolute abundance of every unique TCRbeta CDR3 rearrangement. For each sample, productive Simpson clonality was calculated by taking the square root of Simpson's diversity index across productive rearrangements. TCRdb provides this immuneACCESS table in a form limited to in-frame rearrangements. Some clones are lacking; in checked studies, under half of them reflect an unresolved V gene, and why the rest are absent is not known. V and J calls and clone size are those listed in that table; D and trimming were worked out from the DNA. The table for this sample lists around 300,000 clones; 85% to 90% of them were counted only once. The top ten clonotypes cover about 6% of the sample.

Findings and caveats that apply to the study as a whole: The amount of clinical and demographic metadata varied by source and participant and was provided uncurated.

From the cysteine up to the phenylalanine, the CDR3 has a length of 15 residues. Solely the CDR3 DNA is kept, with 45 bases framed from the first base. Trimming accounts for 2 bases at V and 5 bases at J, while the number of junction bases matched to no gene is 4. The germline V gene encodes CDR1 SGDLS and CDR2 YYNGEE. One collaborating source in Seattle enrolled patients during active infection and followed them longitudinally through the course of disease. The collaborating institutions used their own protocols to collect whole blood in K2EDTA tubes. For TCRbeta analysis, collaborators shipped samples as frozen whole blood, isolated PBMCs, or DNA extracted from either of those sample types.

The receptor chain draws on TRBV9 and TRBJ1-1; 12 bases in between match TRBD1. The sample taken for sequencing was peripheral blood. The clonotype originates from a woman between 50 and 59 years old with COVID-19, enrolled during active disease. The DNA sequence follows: TGTGCCAGCAGCGTGGGGACAGGGGGCAGGACTGAAGCTTTCTTT. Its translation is CASSVGTGGRTEAFF.